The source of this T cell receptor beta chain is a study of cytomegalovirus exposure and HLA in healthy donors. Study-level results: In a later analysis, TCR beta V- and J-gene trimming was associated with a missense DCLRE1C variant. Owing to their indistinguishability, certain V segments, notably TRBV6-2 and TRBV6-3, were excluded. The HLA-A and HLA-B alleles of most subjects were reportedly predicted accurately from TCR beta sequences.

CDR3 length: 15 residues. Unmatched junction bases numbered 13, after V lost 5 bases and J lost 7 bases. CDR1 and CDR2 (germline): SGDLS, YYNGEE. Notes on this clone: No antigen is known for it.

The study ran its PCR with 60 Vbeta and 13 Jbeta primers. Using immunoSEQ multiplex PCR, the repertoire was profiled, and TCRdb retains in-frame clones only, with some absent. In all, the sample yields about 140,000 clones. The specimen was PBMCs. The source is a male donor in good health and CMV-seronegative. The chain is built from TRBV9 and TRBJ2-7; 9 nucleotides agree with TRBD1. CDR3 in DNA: TGTGCCAGCAGTGGACCCGGGACAGGGCAAGGGGAGCAGTACTTC. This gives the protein CASSGPGTGQGEQYF.